Presented here are 19 T cell receptor beta chains from one specimen sequenced in a study of shared clonotypes between healthy human individuals. Generated by immunoSEQ multiplex PCR, the TCRdb table keeps only in-frame clones and is missing some. The table lists approximately 2,300,000 clones, 92% of them singletons. Specimen: naive CD4+ T cells from PBMCs. Subset given: CD45RA+ positively selected. The receptors shown here come from a man between 18 and 35 years old in good health. Some clones in this sample may be carry-over from other donors' samples.

The chain combines TRBV5-1 with TRBJ2-1, with D perhaps matching TRBD2 (5 bases). Germline V CDR1 and CDR2: SGHRS, YFSETQ. This CDR3 comprises 18 residues. With 1 base removed from V and 2 bases from J, the gap between germline ends came to 19 bases. CDR3 in amino acids: CASSLPSMAGGPYNEQFF. The DNA for the CDR3 is TGCGCCAGCAGCTTGCCGAGTATGGCGGGTGGGCCCTACAATGAGCAGTTCTTC.

This clone was seen a handful of times. This rearrangement joins TRBV2 to TRBJ1-5, with 11 bases that match TRBD1. After removal of 4 bases from V and 4 bases from J, the junction contained 6 bases not matched to a gene. The CDR3 extends over 16 amino acids. Germline V gene data show CDR1 as SNHLY and CDR2 as FYNNEI. CDR3 nucleotides: TGTGCCAGCAGTGTAGGTTGGGACAGGGGGAATCAGCCCCAGCATTTT. Encoded protein: CASSVGWDRGNQPQHF.

Concerning this clone itself: The sample holds other DNA sequences that translate to the same CDR3. This rearrangement joins TRBV7-6 to TRBJ2-7, with a tentative D call TRBD1 (6 bases). Trimming pared 1 base from V and 0 bases from J, leaving 10 bases between. Per germline, CDR1 SGHVS and CDR2 FNYEAQ. The CDR3 has 15 amino acids. CDR3 sequence reads: CASSLVRGSSYEQYF. The CDR3 DNA is TGTGCCAGCAGCTTAGTCAGGGGAAGCTCCTACGAGCAGTACTTC.

This sequence joins TRBV15 and TRBJ1-1, with D hard to call. This CDR3 has 13 residues. V lost 0 bases and J lost 5, with 7 bases in between. Germline CDR1 and CDR2: LNHNV and YYDKDF (reference sequence). Here the CDR3 DNA reads TGTGCCACCAGCAGAGAACCGGAGACTGAAGCTTTCTTT. Protein product: CATSREPETEAFF.

As concerns this clone: Other DNA sequences of this sample code for an identical CDR3. The rearrangement uses TRBV9 and TRBJ1-4, with D hard to call. This CDR3 has 14 residues. V gave up 2 bases and J gave up 0 bases, with 5 bases separating them. The germline gives CDR1 SGDLS, CDR2 YYNGEE. CDR3 sequence reads: CASSVEPTNEKLFF. CDR3 DNA: TGTGCCAGCAGCGTGGAGCCAACTAATGAAAAACTGTTTTTT.

V is TRBV9 and J is TRBJ2-3; D not resolved. The CDR3 consists of 14 residues. CDR1 is SGDLS, CDR2 YYNGEE, per germline. V was clipped by 0 bases and J by 4 bases, with 9 bases between them. CDR3 region: CASSVERGADTQYF. The CDR3 region has the DNA TGTGCCAGCAGCGTAGAGAGAGGAGCAGATACGCAGTATTTT.

This chain joins TRBV7-3 and TRBJ2-7, with D perhaps TRBD1 or TRBD2 (7 bases each). This CDR3 region has 14 residues. V lost 2 bases, J lost 6 bases, and 14 bases lay in between. Per germline, CDR1 SGHTA and CDR2 FQGTGA. In nucleotides, the CDR3 is TGTGCCAGCAGCTTACAGGCCAGGGGGGGCGAGCAGTACTTC. Translating it yields CASSLQARGGEQYF.

The rearrangement joins TRBV6-5 to TRBJ2-7, with TRBD1 identical over 8 bases. Germline CDR1 MNHEY, CDR2 SVGAGI. The CDR3 extends over 15 amino acids. J lost 6 bases, V lost 6 bases, and 13 bases had no gene match. The CDR3 DNA is TGTGCCAGCAGCAGAGGGATGACAGGGGCAGGCGAGCAGTACTTC. It encodes CASSRGMTGAGEQYF.

CDR3 in amino acids: CASSWDMYQPQHF. The DNA of the CDR3 is TGTGCCAGCAGTTGGGACATGTATCAGCCCCAGCATTTT. The chain joins TRBV2 to TRBJ1-5; TRBD1 is a possible D gene (6 bases). Per germline, CDR1 SNHLY and CDR2 FYNNEI. The CDR3 loop spans 13 amino acids. Between the trimmed V and J ends, which lost 5 bases and 5 bases, there was a span of 10 bases.

V gene TRBV7-3 combines with J gene TRBJ2-3; TRBD2 is a possible D gene (6 bases). Germline V gene data show CDR1 as SGHTA and CDR2 as FQGTGA. Trimming took off 1 base at V and 3 bases at J, with 11 bases between the two ends. This CDR3 has 15 residues. The CDR3 sequence is CASSLSWLATDTQYF. The CDR3 bases are TGTGCCAGCAGCTTAAGCTGGCTAGCGACAGATACGCAGTATTTT.

As concerns this clone: The same CDR3 also results from other DNA sequences found in this sample. The rearrangement uses TRBV5-6 and TRBJ1-2; TRBD1 is a possible D gene (5 bases). The CDR3 length is 12 residues. Germline V gene lookup returns CDR1 SGHDT and CDR2 YYEEEE. Trimming removed 1 base from V and 4 bases from J, with 5 bases in between. CDR3 bases: TGTGCCAGCAGCTTGACAGGCTATGGCTACACCTTC. It yields the protein CASSLTGYGYTF.

The V gene is TRBV6-1, the J gene TRBJ2-1; 10 bases fit TRBD2. J gave up 9 bases and V 5 bases, and 7 bases lay outside the gene matches. CDR1 and CDR2 (germline): MNHNS, SASEGT. CDR3 length equals 14 residues. The CDR3 nucleotides are TGTGCCAGCAGTACTAGCGGGAAGTTTTCTGAGCAGTTCTTC. Its translation: CASSTSGKFSEQFF.

The CDR3 region has the DNA TGTGCCAGCAGCCCACTAGCGGGAGGGCCGGGCTTGCGGTTCTTC. This translates into CASSPLAGGPGLRFF. V is TRBV11-2 and J is TRBJ2-1; 13 positions match TRBD2. The CDR3 loop spans 15 amino acids. Trimming took 5 bases from V and 15 from J; bases not matched to a gene: 13. Germline lookup yields CDR1 SGHAT and CDR2 FQNNGV.

In nucleotides, the CDR3 is TGCAGCGTTGAGGGACTAGCGGGAGCACTGGCTACGCAGTATTTT. It codes for CSVEGLAGALATQYF. The genes are TRBV29-1 and TRBJ2-3; 14 bases map to TRBD2. The CDR3 totals 15 residues. V gave up 3 bases and J gave up 8 bases; unmatched junction bases: 7. Germline-derived CDR1 and CDR2 are SQVTM and ANQGSEA.

V and J are TRBV5-4 and TRBJ1-5; possibly TRBD1 for D (6 bases). This CDR3 contains 14 residues. Trimming cost V 4 bases and J 3 bases, with 11 bases left between them. Looked up from germline, CDR1 is SGHNT and CDR2 is YYREEE (reference sequence). CDR3 bases: TGTGCCAGCAGCCTAACAGGGTACAATCAGCCCCAGCATTTT. Translation: CASSLTGYNQPQHF.

Points on this clone: Distinct nucleotide sequences in the sample also encode this CDR3. The J gene is TRBJ2-2, the V gene TRBV5-1; unclear D gene. V gave up 0 bases and J gave up 6 bases, with 6 bases separating them. Looked up from germline, CDR1 is SGHRS and CDR2 is YFSETQ. There are 13 residues in the CDR3. The chain's CDR3 is CASSLEGPGELFF. CDR3 nucleotides: TGCGCCAGCAGCTTGGAGGGTCCCGGGGAGCTGTTTTTT. The complete variable domain, with remaining parts taken from reference TRBV5-1 and TRBJ2-2, reads KAGVTQTPRYLIKTRGQQVTLSCSPISGHRSVSWYQQTPGQGLQFLFEYFSETQRNKGNFPGRFSGRQFSNSRSEMNVSTLELGDSALYLCASSLEGPGELFFGEGSRLTVL.

The chain couples TRBV27 to TRBJ1-1; 7 positions agree with TRBD1. Germline V gene data show CDR1 as MNHEY and CDR2 as SMNVEV (reference sequence). V was clipped by 5 bases and J by 4 bases; unmatched bases: 7. This CDR3 spans 14 amino acids. CDR3 amino acids: CASSTHRGGTEAFF. The CDR3 DNA sequence: TGTGCCAGCAGTACGCACAGGGGTGGCACTGAAGCTTTCTTT.

The gene calls are TRBV6-5 and TRBJ2-2, with D tentatively TRBD2 (6 bases). The CDR3 has 15 amino acids. The germline V gene has CDR1 MNHEY and CDR2 SVGAGI. V was shortened by 6 bases and J by 3 bases, with 14 bases between the two germline ends. The CDR3 region is CASRRGRGDTGELFF. CDR3 DNA sequence: TGTGCCAGCAGGCGGGGAAGAGGAGACACCGGGGAGCTGTTTTTT.

This chain connects TRBV28 to TRBJ1-2; D is unresolved. Trimming shortened V by 5 bases and J by 0 bases, and 10 bases separated the two germline ends. The CDR3 is made up of 14 amino acids. The germline gives CDR1 MDHEN, CDR2 SYDVKM. The chain's CDR3 is CASSRLSANYGYTF. In DNA, the CDR3 is TGTGCCAGCAGTCGCCTCTCCGCTAACTATGGCTACACCTTC.